These T cell receptor beta chains were read from a single sample in a study of T cells in localized non-small cell lung cancer. Generated by immunoSEQ multiplex PCR, the TCRdb table keeps only in-frame clones and is missing some. The sample yields around 80,000 clones, roughly 80% seen once. This material consisted of PBMCs, taken before any cancer treatment. These receptors were obtained from a man aged 40 to 69 with stage II squamous cell lung carcinoma. CDR3s include the opening cysteine and the closing phenylalanine or tryptophan. The D gene is left open where the match is weak. The size field is filled for only some rows; it gives once, few, many or a size class.

j_gene: TRBJ1-4
d_gene: TRBD1
v_gene: TRBV30
abundance: -
CDR3aa: CAWGKGQGGEKLFF
CDR3nt: TGTGCCTGGGGAAAAGGACAGGGTGGGGAAAAACTGTTTTTT

j_gene: TRBJ1-5
d_gene: -
v_gene: TRBV19
abundance: few
CDR3aa: CASGDVAQPQHF
CDR3nt: TGTGCCAGCGGGGACGTCGCTCAGCCCCAGCATTTT

j_gene: TRBJ2-7
d_gene: TRBD2
v_gene: TRBV27
abundance: -
CDR3aa: CASSLSGGVEQYF
CDR3nt: TGTGCCAGCAGTTTATCGGGGGGGGTCGAGCAGTACTTC

j_gene: TRBJ2-1
d_gene: TRBD1
v_gene: TRBV18
abundance: -
CDR3aa: CASSPGGTGMSDEQFF
CDR3nt: TGTGCCAGCTCACCTGGCGGGACAGGGATGTCGGATGAGCAGTTCTTC

j_gene: TRBJ2-7
d_gene: TRBD2
v_gene: TRBV7-3
abundance: -
CDR3aa: CASGGAGAPYF
CDR3nt: TGTGCCAGCGGGGGAGCGGGGGCCCCGTACTTC

j_gene: TRBJ1-5
d_gene: -
v_gene: TRBV2
abundance: -
CDR3aa: CASRSGQNQPQHF
CDR3nt: TGTGCCAGCAGATCAGGCCAGAATCAGCCCCAGCATTTT

j_gene: TRBJ2-1
d_gene: -
v_gene: TRBV11-2
abundance: many
CDR3aa: CASSFDYNEQFF
CDR3nt: TGTGCCAGCAGCTTTGACTACAATGAGCAGTTCTTC

j_gene: TRBJ2-5
d_gene: -
v_gene: TRBV5-1
abundance: -
CDR3aa: CASSPILGYQETQYF
CDR3nt: TGCGCCAGCAGCCCTATCTTAGGGTACCAAGAGACCCAGTACTTC

j_gene: TRBJ2-2
d_gene: TRBD1
v_gene: TRBV30
abundance: once
CDR3aa: CAWRAPGTGGRGELFF
CDR3nt: TGTGCCTGGAGGGCCCCCGGGACAGGGGGCAGAGGGGAGCTGTTTTTT

j_gene: TRBJ2-4
d_gene: TRBD2
v_gene: TRBV7-2
abundance: -
CDR3aa: CASSPRLAGGIDKNIQYF
CDR3nt: TGTGCCAGCAGCCCTCGACTAGCGGGAGGCATTGACAAAAACATTCAGTACTTC

j_gene: TRBJ1-5
d_gene: -
v_gene: TRBV2
abundance: few
CDR3aa: CASSPLAQPQHF
CDR3nt: TGTGCCAGCAGCCCCCTTGCTCAGCCCCAGCATTTT

j_gene: TRBJ2-2
d_gene: TRBD1
v_gene: TRBV11-1
abundance: -
CDR3aa: CASSHGAGQGTNTGELFF
CDR3nt: TGTGCCAGCAGCCATGGGGCGGGACAGGGGACGAACACCGGGGAGCTGTTTTTT

j_gene: TRBJ1-6
d_gene: -
v_gene: TRBV27
abundance: -
CDR3aa: CASRLGLGSPLHF
CDR3nt: TGTGCCAGCAGGCTGGGCCTGGGCTCACCCCTCCACTTT

j_gene: TRBJ1-5
d_gene: TRBD1
v_gene: TRBV19
abundance: few
CDR3aa: CASDRDRGLEPQHF
CDR3nt: TGTGCCAGTGACCGGGACAGGGGGCTGGAGCCCCAGCATTTT

j_gene: TRBJ2-1
d_gene: TRBD2
v_gene: TRBV29-1
abundance: -
CDR3aa: CSTGVGLAYNEQFF
CDR3nt: TGCAGCACTGGAGTCGGACTAGCATACAATGAGCAGTTCTTC

j_gene: TRBJ2-1
d_gene: TRBD2
v_gene: TRBV7-8
abundance: -
CDR3aa: CASSLAGGSNEQFF
CDR3nt: TGTGCCAGCTCACTAGCGGGAGGATCCAATGAGCAGTTCTTC

j_gene: TRBJ1-1
d_gene: TRBD1
v_gene: TRBV5-8
abundance: -
CDR3aa: CASSPRDRVDTEAFF
CDR3nt: TGTGCCAGCAGCCCCCGGGACAGGGTGGACACTGAAGCTTTCTTT

j_gene: TRBJ2-3
d_gene: TRBD1
v_gene: TRBV27
abundance: -
CDR3aa: CASSLSDRGTDTQYF
CDR3nt: TGTGCCAGCAGTTTATCGGACAGGGGGACAGATACGCAGTATTTT

j_gene: TRBJ1-3
d_gene: -
v_gene: TRBV27
abundance: -
CDR3aa: CASSSNSHPISGNTIYF
CDR3nt: TGTGCCAGCAGCTCAAATTCTCACCCCATCTCTGGAAACACCATATATTTT

j_gene: TRBJ1-6
d_gene: -
v_gene: TRBV7-9
abundance: -
CDR3aa: CASGRREGRNSPLHF
CDR3nt: TGTGCCAGCGGCCGGAGGGAGGGCAGAAATTCACCCCTCCACTTT

j_gene: TRBJ2-7
d_gene: TRBD1
v_gene: TRBV11-1
abundance: -
CDR3aa: CASSSLRTGIYEQYF
CDR3nt: TGTGCCAGCAGCTCGCTTCGGACAGGGATCTACGAGCAGTACTTC

j_gene: TRBJ2-1
d_gene: -
v_gene: TRBV5-1
abundance: -
CDR3aa: CASSLEVPDPYNEQFF
CDR3nt: TGCGCCAGCAGCTTGGAGGTCCCTGACCCCTACAATGAGCAGTTCTTC

j_gene: TRBJ1-4
d_gene: TRBD1
v_gene: TRBV10-3
abundance: once
CDR3aa: CAITRGQGEKLFF
CDR3nt: TGTGCCATCACTAGAGGACAGGGGGAAAAACTGTTTTTT

j_gene: TRBJ1-2
d_gene: TRBD1
v_gene: TRBV6-5
abundance: many
CDR3aa: CASSLTGTAYYGYTF
CDR3nt: TGTGCCAGCAGTTTAACCGGGACAGCGTACTATGGCTACACCTTC

j_gene: TRBJ1-4
d_gene: -
v_gene: TRBV30
abundance: -
CDR3aa: CAWLSGRGTEKLFF
CDR3nt: TGTGCCTGGTTGTCTGGCAGGGGTACTGAAAAACTGTTTTTT

j_gene: TRBJ2-5
d_gene: TRBD2
v_gene: TRBV6-5
abundance: -
CDR3aa: CASSRTSATRETQYF
CDR3nt: TGTGCCAGCAGCCGTACTAGCGCCACCAGAGAGACCCAGTACTTC

j_gene: TRBJ2-3
d_gene: -
v_gene: TRBV2
abundance: few
CDR3aa: CASSDPLQDTDTQYF
CDR3nt: TGTGCCAGCAGTGATCCGCTGCAGGACACAGATACGCAGTATTTT

j_gene: TRBJ2-3
d_gene: -
v_gene: TRBV6-1
abundance: -
CDR3aa: CASSEYAGATDTQYF
CDR3nt: TGTGCCAGCAGTGAATATGCGGGGGCAACAGATACGCAGTATTTT

j_gene: TRBJ1-5
d_gene: -
v_gene: TRBV4-3
abundance: -
CDR3aa: CASSPHTGMGQPQHF
CDR3nt: TGCGCCAGCAGCCCTCATACAGGTATGGGGCAGCCCCAGCATTTT

j_gene: TRBJ2-3
d_gene: TRBD1
v_gene: TRBV5-1
abundance: -
CDR3aa: CASSLDLGGLRSADTQYF
CDR3nt: TGCGCCAGCAGCTTGGATTTAGGGGGCCTACGGTCTGCGGATACGCAGTATTTT

j_gene: TRBJ1-1
d_gene: -
v_gene: TRBV7-2
abundance: -
CDR3aa: CASSSYTEAFF
CDR3nt: TGTGCCAGCAGCTCTTACACTGAAGCTTTCTTT